Reported below is one T cell receptor (beta chain). Its cognate antigen is unknown. The sample is drawn from a study of T-cell memory formation after mild COVID-19. Findings and limits, study-wide: The authors left the SARS-CoV-2 specificity of second-wave clones peaking on day 37 unconfirmed. Memory from before infection featured some responding clones, which suggests cross-reactive memory joined.

TCRdb processed the 5' RACE reads anew with MiXCR; each CDR3 protein has one entry. Here the sample spans 350,000 to 450,000 distinct CDR3 sequences, more than 20% being singletons. Germline CDR1 reads SQVTM; CDR2 reads ANQGSEA. V lost 0 bases, J lost 7 bases, and 18 bases lay in between. This CDR3 has 15 amino acids. This chain joins TRBV29-1 and TRBJ1-2; D perhaps matches TRBD1 (5 bases). The source of this sequence is an adult woman who had mild COVID-19 (a few samples of this study predate the infection). Cell type and time point are not known. The sequenced sample was PBMCs or a T cell subset sorted from them (not recorded which). The CDR3 here is CSVEDQSRQIRGYTF. DNA for the CDR3: TGCAGCGTTGAAGATCAGAGTCGACAGATCCGTGGCTACACCTTC.